This T cell receptor beta chain was sequenced in a study of T cells after yellow fever vaccination. Remarks on this clonotype: Its specificity is unknown.

Study-wide points: Secondary responses were weaker yet peaked faster, day 5 versus 15.

Each CDR3 protein is one row after TCRdb ran MiXCR on the 5' RACE reads. The sample shows some 300,000 distinct CDR3 sequences, 8% to 9.5% of them seen only once. The ends were cut back, 3 bases at V and 5 bases at J, with 23 bases in the middle. This CDR3 is built from 18 residues. Germline CDR1 is LNHDA and CDR2 is SQIVND (reference sequence). The sequence was obtained from a man younger than 30 who received the YFV17D yellow fever vaccine. V gene TRBV19 combines with J gene TRBJ2-1; D may be TRBD2 (6 bases). Sequenced material: PBMCs, taken 45 days after the first yellow fever vaccination. In DNA form, the CDR3 reads TGTGCCAGTAGTATTCCAGCGGGCCCTGAAGGGTTTAACAATGAGCAGTTCTTC. This encodes CASSIPAGPEGFNNEQFF.